Presented here are 11 T cell receptor beta chains from one specimen sequenced in a study of cytomegalovirus exposure and HLA in healthy donors. With 60 Vbeta and 13 Jbeta primers, the PCR was carried out. Sequenced by immunoSEQ multiplex PCR; TCRdb stores in-frame clones only, minus some. The table has around 150,000 clones, less than 85% seen once. Sequences were obtained from PBMCs. These receptors all come from a man aged 40-55 years in good health and CMV-seronegative.

This clone was detected a few times. V usage is TRBV7-2 and J usage is TRBJ2-7, with TRBD1 matching over 9 bases. This CDR3 region has 15 residues. Trimming took 3 bases from V and 2 from J; bases not matched to a gene: 5. Germline V gene lookup returns CDR1 SGHTA and CDR2 FQGNSA. CDR3 in amino acids: CASSFRTGAPYEQYF. In DNA form, the CDR3 reads TGTGCCAGCAGCTTCAGGACAGGGGCCCCCTACGAGCAGTACTTC.

In its sample, this clone was seen a few times. V and J are TRBV28 and TRBJ1-1, with TRBD1 as a possible D gene (6 bases). The CDR3 spans 15 residues. In germline, CDR1 is MDHEN, CDR2 SYDVKM. Trimming pared 3 bases from V and 3 bases from J, leaving 14 bases between. CDR3 residues: CASSFTGRGYTEAFF. The CDR3 DNA reads TGTGCCAGCAGTTTTACAGGGAGGGGGTACACTGAAGCTTTCTTT.

J is TRBJ1-6 and V is TRBV6-5, with 8 bases matching TRBD1. V dropped 7 bases and J dropped 9; count of bases not matched to a gene: 5. This CDR3 is 13 amino acids long. Germline CDR1 is MNHEY and CDR2 is SVGAGI. CDR3 DNA: TGTGCCAGCACCCCAGGGGGCGGTTCACCCCTCCACTTT. It encodes CASTPGGGSPLHF.

This clone was recorded only once. This chain joins TRBV15 and TRBJ1-2; 7 nucleotides agree with TRBD1. CDR1 LNHNV and CDR2 YYDKDF come from the germline V gene (reference sequence). CDR3 length: 15 residues. J lost 4 bases, V lost 0 bases, and 5 bases had no gene match. In nucleotides, the CDR3 is TGTGCCACCAGCAGAGATAGGGGACAGTCCTATGGCTACACCTTC. Translating gives CATSRDRGQSYGYTF.

Only a few counts were recorded for this clone. J is TRBJ2-2 and V is TRBV18, with D possibly being TRBD2 (7 bases). Germline assignment: CDR1 KGHSH and CDR2 LQKENI. There are 18 residues in the CDR3. V lost 3 bases to trimming and J lost 6 bases, with 23 bases between them. CDR3 in amino acids: CASSPRPRGAQTPGELFF. CDR3 sequence (DNA): TGTGCCAGCTCACCGCGGCCACGGGGGGCGCAGACCCCCGGGGAGCTGTTTTTT.

The V gene is TRBV29-1, the J gene TRBJ2-7; 7 bases align to TRBD1. The CDR3 is 17 residues long. The V gene's germline CDR1 is SQVTM and CDR2 ANQGSEA. The trim removed 4 bases at V and 3 bases at J, leaving 18 bases unmatched. DNA for the CDR3: TGCAGCGTTGGGGGCCACATAGGGGGCACCGTGAACTACGAGCAGTACTTC. Translated: CSVGGHIGGTVNYEQYF.

The gene calls are TRBV5-4 and TRBJ2-7; 12 bases align to TRBD2. There are 16 residues in the CDR3. In germline, CDR1 is SGHNT, CDR2 YYREEE (reference sequence). V dropped 4 bases and J dropped 12; count of bases not matched to a gene: 17. CDR3 protein: CASSVGGALAGGPGYF. CDR3 sequence (DNA): TGTGCCAGCAGCGTGGGGGGTGCCCTAGCGGGAGGGCCGGGGTACTTC.

The J gene is TRBJ2-4, the V gene TRBV21-1; TRBD2 is the table's D call, not checked against the DNA. TRBV21-1 is recorded as a pseudogene. CDR3 length: 16 amino acids. DNA of the CDR3: TGTGCCAGCAGCAATTATGTAAACGGGAAGTTGGACATTCAGTACTTC. Translated: CASSNYVNGKLDIQYF.

This clone showed up just once. The J gene is TRBJ1-3, the V gene TRBV9, with D unclear. Germline assignment: CDR1 SGDLS and CDR2 YYNGEE. The germline V and J ends were trimmed by 0 bases and 1 base, with 8 bases remaining between them. CDR3 length: 15 residues. In DNA form, the CDR3 reads TGTGCCAGCAGCGTAGTCGGAGGATCTGGAAACACCATATATTTT. Translating gives CASSVVGGSGNTIYF.

The rearrangement uses TRBV28 and TRBJ2-4; the D is unclear. CDR1 and CDR2 from the germline V gene are MDHEN and SYDVKM. V was trimmed by 6 bases and J by 0 bases, leaving 21 bases between them. The CDR3 consists of 18 residues. The CDR3 DNA follows: TGTGCCAGCAGGCAGGCTCCAACTCGGTCTATAGCCAAAAACATTCAGTACTTC. Protein sequence: CASRQAPTRSIAKNIQYF.

The chain employs TRBV4-1 and TRBJ2-1; D remains unclear. The V gene's germline CDR1 is MGHRA and CDR2 YSYEKL. The CDR3 covers 18 residues. The ends were cut back, 0 bases at V and 2 bases at J, with 17 bases in the middle. CDR3: CASSQDPAYSTTYNEQFF. The CDR3 DNA reads TGCGCCAGCAGCCAAGATCCCGCATACTCAACTACCTACAATGAGCAGTTCTTC.